Presented here are 5 T cell receptor beta chains from one specimen sequenced in a study of cytomegalovirus exposure and HLA in healthy donors. The PCR ran on 60 Vbeta and 13 Jbeta primers. Assay used: immunoSEQ multiplex PCR; TCRdb lists only in-frame clones, some missing. Of approximately 59,000 clones listed, around four fifths are singletons. Sequenced: PBMCs. The receptors here all came from a girl aged 5-17 years in good health and CMV-seropositive.

The V call is TRBV6-7, the J call TRBJ2-5; D may be TRBD1 (6 bases). TRBV6-7 is an ORF for which the function is uncertain. Trimming left V 7 bases short and J 3 bases short, with 21 bases between. This CDR3 is built from 16 residues. The CDR3, as DNA: TGTGCCAGCATCCTTACTAGGGGGTGTGAGGAAGAGACCCAGTACTTC. This codes for CASILTRGCEEETQYF.

V usage is TRBV4-2 and J usage is TRBJ2-3; D call uncertain. This CDR3 region has 13 residues. The germline V gene has CDR1 LGHNA and CDR2 YNFKEQ. V was cut by 0 bases and J by 6 bases, with 7 bases left in between. The CDR3 is CASSQEAPDTQYF. CDR3 DNA sequence: TGTGCCAGCAGCCAAGAAGCTCCGGATACGCAGTATTTT.

The V gene is TRBV7-8, the J gene TRBJ2-3, with a weak D call TRBD2 (5 bases). Germline V gene sequence: CDR1 SGHVS, CDR2 FQNEAQ. The CDR3 is 18 amino acids. Trimming took 2 bases from V and 0 from J, leaving 18 bases between them. CDR3 sequence (DNA): TGTGCCAGCAGCTTAAGCCTCGTGGGCAGGACTAGCACAGATACGCAGTATTTT. Translation gives CASSLSLVGRTSTDTQYF.

The gene calls are TRBV5-4 and TRBJ1-2; TRBD1 agrees at 7 bases. Trimming cost V 7 bases and J 2 bases; bases outside gene matches: 8. The CDR3 runs 14 residues. Germline-derived CDR1 and CDR2 are SGHNT and YYREEE (reference sequence). This CDR3 reads CASGGEQGNYGYTF. The CDR3 bases are TGTGCCAGCGGCGGAGAACAGGGGAACTATGGCTACACCTTC.

V is TRBV2 and J is TRBJ1-2; 8 nucleotides align to TRBD1. CDR3 length: 13 amino acids. V dropped 1 base and J dropped 5; count of bases not matched to a gene: 0. Germline CDR1 reads SNHLY; CDR2 reads FYNNEI. The CDR3 DNA is TGTGCCAGCAGTGAAGACAGGGGGTATGGCTACACCTTC. Amino acid sequence: CASSEDRGYGYTF. Variable domain in full (rest from reference TRBV2 and TRBJ1-2): EPEVTQTPSHQVTQMGQEVILRCVPISNHLYFYWYRQILGQKVEFLVSFYNNEISEKSEIFDDQFSVERPDGSNFTLKIRSTKLEDSAMYFCASSEDRGYGYTFGSGTRLTVV.